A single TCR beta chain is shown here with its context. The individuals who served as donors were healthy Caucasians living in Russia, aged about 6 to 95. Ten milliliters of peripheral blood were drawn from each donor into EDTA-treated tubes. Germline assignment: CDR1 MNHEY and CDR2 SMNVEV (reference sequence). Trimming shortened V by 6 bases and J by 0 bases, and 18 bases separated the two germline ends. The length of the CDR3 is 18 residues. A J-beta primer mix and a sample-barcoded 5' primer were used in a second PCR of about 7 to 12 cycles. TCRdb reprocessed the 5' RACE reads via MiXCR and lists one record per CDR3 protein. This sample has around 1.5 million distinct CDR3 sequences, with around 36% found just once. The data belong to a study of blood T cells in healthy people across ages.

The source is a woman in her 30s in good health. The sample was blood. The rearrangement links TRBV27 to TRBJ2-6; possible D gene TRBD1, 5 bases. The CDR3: CASRKLWQGSSGANVLTF. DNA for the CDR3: TGTGCCAGCAGGAAGCTCTGGCAGGGTTCCTCTGGGGCCAACGTCCTGACTTTC.